This T cell receptor (beta chain) was obtained from a study of Ad26.COV2.S vaccination and SARS-CoV-2 variants. Libraries were prepared by immunoSEQ multiplex PCR; TCRdb keeps only in-frame clonotypes and omits some of them. Of about 350,000 clones listed, less than 90% are singletons. Described treatment: 15 to 20 received Ad26.COV2.S at low or high dose, single or two shots; a few received placebo; per-sample allocation not given. Sampling happened 63 days after the first vaccine or placebo injection. A Boston adult aged 18-55 years was the donor. Trimming took 2 bases from V and 8 from J; bases not matched to a gene: 3. CDR1 is SGHVS and CDR2 is FQNEAQ in the germline V gene. CDR3 size: 13 residues. Details on this clone: Antigen specificity is unknown.

Study conclusions and caveats: Once vaccination had occurred, spike-specific CD8+ and CD4+ T cell responses reportedly showed substantial breadth. Measurement of non-spike TCR breadth gave similar results in vaccine and placebo recipients.

The chain has TRBV7-8 and TRBJ1-2; 9 bases match TRBD1. This receptor was taken from a person between 18 and 59 years old who received the Ad26.COV2.S COVID-19 vaccine or a placebo. The sample here was peripheral blood, taken in a trial of Ad26.COV2.S vaccine versus placebo. The CDR3, as DNA: TGTGCCAGCAGCTTAACAGGGGGCGGGGGCTACACCTTC. This sequence encodes CASSLTGGGGYTF.